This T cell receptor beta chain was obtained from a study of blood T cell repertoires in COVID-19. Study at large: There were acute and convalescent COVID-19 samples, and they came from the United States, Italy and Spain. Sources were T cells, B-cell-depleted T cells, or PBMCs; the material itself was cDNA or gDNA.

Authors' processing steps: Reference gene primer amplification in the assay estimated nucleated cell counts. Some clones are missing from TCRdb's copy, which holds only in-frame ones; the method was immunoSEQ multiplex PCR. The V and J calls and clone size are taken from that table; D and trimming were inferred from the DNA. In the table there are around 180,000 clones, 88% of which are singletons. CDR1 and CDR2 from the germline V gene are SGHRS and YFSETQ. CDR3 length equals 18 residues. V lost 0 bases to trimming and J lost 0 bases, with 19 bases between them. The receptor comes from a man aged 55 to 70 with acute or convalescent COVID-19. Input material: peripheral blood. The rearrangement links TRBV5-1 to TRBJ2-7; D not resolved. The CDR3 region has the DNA TGCGCCAGCAGCTTGGCCATGTTGTCTTGGCAGAACTCCTACGAGCAGTACTTC. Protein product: CASSLAMLSWQNSYEQYF. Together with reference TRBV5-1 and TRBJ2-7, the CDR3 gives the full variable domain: KAGVTQTPRYLIKTRGQQVTLSCSPISGHRSVSWYQQTPGQGLQFLFEYFSETQRNKGNFPGRFSGRQFSNSRSEMNVSTLELGDSALYLCASSLAMLSWQNSYEQYFGPGTRLTVT.